This T cell receptor (beta chain) comes out of a study of shared clonotypes between healthy human individuals. CDR3 length: 14 residues. From germline, CDR1 is LNHDA and CDR2 SQIVND (reference sequence). The repertoire was sequenced with immunoSEQ multiplex PCR; TCRdb's copy has only in-frame clones and lacks some. Altogether under 550,000 clones are present, less than 96% being singletons, with the ten largest covering approximately 0.06%. The sample comprised naive CD4+ T cells sorted from blood. This sample's subset: CD45RA+ positively selected. The chain couples TRBV19 to TRBJ2-5, with 7 nucleotides matching TRBD2. The J call may be mistaken, given a closer DNA end match to TRBJ2-7. The origin of this receptor is a woman aged 25 to 39 in good health. The CDR3, as DNA: TGTGCCAGTAGTGTTCAGGCGGGAGACTACGAGCAGTACTTC. Translated, it gives CASSVQAGDYEQYF.